Listed below are T cell receptor beta chains from one sample, sequenced in a study of Graves' ophthalmopathy and Graves' hyperthyroidism. MiXCR was run by TCRdb on the multiplex PCR reads, yielding one entry per CDR3 protein. The sample holds around 470,000 distinct CDR3 sequences, approximately 15% seen once. The sequenced material came from blood. Every receptor here comes from a woman aged 25-40 years with Graves' ophthalmopathy. The CDR3 runs from the conserved cysteine through the conserved F or W. A D gene is named only where the DNA matches it firmly. Size is stated for part of the rows, as once, few or many counts, or as a class when the clone is expanded.

TRBV24-1	TRBD1	TRBJ2-7	many	CATSTRDRFYEQYF	TGTGCCACCAGTACTAGGGACAGGTTCTACGAGCAGTACTTC
TRBV6-2/TRBV6-3	TRBD1	TRBJ2-5	many	CAGSYRDRQETQYF	TGTGCCGGCAGTTACCGGGACAGACAAGAGACCCAGTACTTC
TRBV7-2	NA	TRBJ2-2	many	CASSFGPTGELFF	TGTGCCAGCAGCTTTGGGCCCACCGGGGAGCTGTTTTTT
TRBV11-2	NA	TRBJ2-7	many	CASSLRDRTYSYEQYF	TGTGCCAGCAGCCTCCGGGACCGTACTTACTCCTACGAGCAGTACTTC
TRBV24-1	TRBD1	TRBJ1-2	NA	CATSAAGQGADGYTF	TGTGCCACCAGTGCTGCCGGACAGGGAGCGGATGGCTACACCTTC
TRBV19	NA	TRBJ1-5	many	CASIGTGRDQPQHF	TGTGCCAGTATCGGAACAGGACGGGATCAGCCCCAGCATTTT
TRBV7-3	NA	TRBJ2-2	many	CASSSPGGGGTGELFF	TGTGCCAGCAGCTCCCCCGGCGGGGGCGGTACCGGGGAGCTGTTTTTT
TRBV12-5	NA	TRBJ1-1	many	CASGLPTEAFF	TGTGCTAGTGGTTTGCCCACTGAAGCTTTCTTT
TRBV3-1	TRBD2	TRBJ2-2	NA	CASSPGTSGLNTGELFF	TGTGCCAGCAGCCCCGGGACTAGCGGGTTGAACACCGGGGAGCTGTTTTTT
TRBV28	NA	TRBJ1-5	many	CASSLGIGNQPQHF	TGTGCCAGCAGTTTGGGTATAGGCAATCAGCCCCAGCATTTT
TRBV13	TRBD1	TRBJ1-2	few	CASSETGTGVNGYTF	TGTGCCAGCAGCGAAACCGGGACAGGGGTCAATGGCTACACCTTC
TRBV29-1	NA	TRBJ2-7	NA	CSVGSDFHYEQYF	TGCAGCGTTGGTTCCGACTTTCACTACGAGCAGTACTTC
TRBV10-3	NA	TRBJ2-5	many	CAISDPLGETQYF	TGTGCCATCAGTGACCCCCTGGGGGAGACCCAGTACTTC
TRBV10-3	TRBD1	TRBJ2-7	many	CAISDIGTAYEQYF	TGTGCCATCAGTGATATAGGGACAGCCTACGAGCAGTACTTC
TRBV29-1	NA	TRBJ2-2	many	CSVGENRMNTGELFF	TGCAGCGTTGGAGAGAACAGGATGAACACCGGGGAGCTGTTTTTT
TRBV28	NA	TRBJ2-7	many	CASIPHGRTSYEQYF	TGTGCCAGCATCCCCCATGGGCGGACGAGCTACGAGCAGTACTTC
TRBV7-2	NA	TRBJ2-5	many	CASLRGGRGETQYF	TGTGCCAGTTTAAGGGGTGGGCGAGGGGAGACCCAGTACTTC
TRBV30	NA	TRBJ2-7	many	CAWGPVGGPALLSYEQYF	TGTGCCTGGGGTCCAGTCGGAGGGCCAGCGTTACTCTCCTACGAGCAGTACTTC